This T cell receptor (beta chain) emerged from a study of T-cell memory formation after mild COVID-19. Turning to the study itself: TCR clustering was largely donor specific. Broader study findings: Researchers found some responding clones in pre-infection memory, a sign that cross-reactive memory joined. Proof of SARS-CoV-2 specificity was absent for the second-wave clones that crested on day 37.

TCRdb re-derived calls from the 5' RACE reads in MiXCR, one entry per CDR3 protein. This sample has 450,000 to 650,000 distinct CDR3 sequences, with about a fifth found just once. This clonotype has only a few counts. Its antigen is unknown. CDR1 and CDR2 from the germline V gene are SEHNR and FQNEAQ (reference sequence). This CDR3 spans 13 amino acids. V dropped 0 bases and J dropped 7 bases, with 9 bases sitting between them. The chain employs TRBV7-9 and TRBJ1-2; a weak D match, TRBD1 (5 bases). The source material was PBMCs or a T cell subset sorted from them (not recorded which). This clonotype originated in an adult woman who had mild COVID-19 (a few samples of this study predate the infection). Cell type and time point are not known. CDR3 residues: CASSLAPTAGYTF. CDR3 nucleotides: TGTGCCAGCAGCTTAGCTCCGACAGCTGGCTACACCTTC.